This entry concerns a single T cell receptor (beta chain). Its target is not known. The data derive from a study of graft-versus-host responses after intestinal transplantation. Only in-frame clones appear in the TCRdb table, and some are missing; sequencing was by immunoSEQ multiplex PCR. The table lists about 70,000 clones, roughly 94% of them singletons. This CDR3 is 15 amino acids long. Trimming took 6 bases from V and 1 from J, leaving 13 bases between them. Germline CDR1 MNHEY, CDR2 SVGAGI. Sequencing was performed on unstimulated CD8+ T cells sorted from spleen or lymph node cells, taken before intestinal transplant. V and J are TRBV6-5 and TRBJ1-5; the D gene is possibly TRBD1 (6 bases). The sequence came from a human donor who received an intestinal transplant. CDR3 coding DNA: TGTGCCAGCAGCGCAGGGGACATGAGCAATCAGCCCCAGCATTTT. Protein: CASSAGDMSNQPQHF.